This T cell receptor (beta chain) comes out of a study of CD8 T cells in ankylosing spondylitis. For TCR beta, libraries came from quantitative 5'-RACE with molecular barcodes. TCRdb ran MiXCR on the 5' RACE reads and lists one entry per CDR3 protein. Counted here are hundreds of thousands of distinct CDR3 sequences, about 13% occurring once; the ten biggest clones make up nearly 7%. Study-level results: Some motif variants had been reported before (in reactive arthritis synovial fluid and blood). Seven to nine highly homologous variants formed a TCR beta motif that appeared characteristic of ankylosing spondylitis blood.

Many counts were recorded for this clonotype. The antigen is not known. The V gene's germline CDR1 is LGHDT and CDR2 YNNKEL (reference sequence). Between the trimmed V and J ends, which lost 1 base and 6 bases, there was a span of 7 bases. The CDR3 spans 13 residues. This chain connects TRBV3-1 to TRBJ1-5, with D tentatively TRBD1 (5 bases). Specimen: blood, either unsorted or a sorted T cell fraction (not recorded which). The receptor's source is a male donor with ankylosing spondylitis. The CDR3 coding sequence is TGTGCCAGCAGCCAAGCGGGGGGTCAGCCCCAGCATTTT. It encodes CASSQAGGQPQHF. The full variable domain, with the rest looked up from reference TRBV3-1 and TRBJ1-5, is DTAVSQTPKYLVTQMGNDKSIKCEQNLGHDTMYWYKQDSKKFLKIMFSYNNKELIINETVPNRFSPKSPDKAHLNLHINSLELGDSAVYFCASSQAGGQPQHFGDGTRLSIL.